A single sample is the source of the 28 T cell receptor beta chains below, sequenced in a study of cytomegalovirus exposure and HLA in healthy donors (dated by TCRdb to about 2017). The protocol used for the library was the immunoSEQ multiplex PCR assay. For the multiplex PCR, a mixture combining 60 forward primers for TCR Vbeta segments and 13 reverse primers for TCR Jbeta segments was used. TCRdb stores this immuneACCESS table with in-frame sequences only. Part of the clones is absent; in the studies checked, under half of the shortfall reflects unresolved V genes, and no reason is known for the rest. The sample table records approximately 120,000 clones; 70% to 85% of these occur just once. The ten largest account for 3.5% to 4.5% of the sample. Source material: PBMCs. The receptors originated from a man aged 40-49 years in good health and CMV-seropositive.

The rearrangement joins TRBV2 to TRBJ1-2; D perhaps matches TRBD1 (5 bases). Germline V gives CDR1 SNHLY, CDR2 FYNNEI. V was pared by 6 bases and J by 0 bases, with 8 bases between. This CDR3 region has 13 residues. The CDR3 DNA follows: TGTGCCAGCAGGGGGGGTACTAACTATGGCTACACCTTC. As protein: CASRGGTNYGYTF.

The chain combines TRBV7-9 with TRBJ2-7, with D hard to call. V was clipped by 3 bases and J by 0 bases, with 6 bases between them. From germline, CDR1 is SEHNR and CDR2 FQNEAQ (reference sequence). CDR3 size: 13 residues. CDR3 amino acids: CASSLRNSYEQYF. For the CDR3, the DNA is TGTGCCAGCAGCTTGAGGAACTCCTACGAGCAGTACTTC.

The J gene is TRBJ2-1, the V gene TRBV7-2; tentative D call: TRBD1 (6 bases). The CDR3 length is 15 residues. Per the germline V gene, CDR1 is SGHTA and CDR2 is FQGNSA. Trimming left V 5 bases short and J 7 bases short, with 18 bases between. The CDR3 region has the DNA TGTGCCAGCAGCACGGACAGCTCAGGACTTAATGAGCAGTTCTTC. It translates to CASSTDSSGLNEQFF.

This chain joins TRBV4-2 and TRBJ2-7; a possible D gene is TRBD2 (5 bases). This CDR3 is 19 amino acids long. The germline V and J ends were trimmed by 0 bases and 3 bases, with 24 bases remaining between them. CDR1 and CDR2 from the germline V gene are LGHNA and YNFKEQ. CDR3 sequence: CASSQERTFSEGTLYEQYF. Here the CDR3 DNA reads TGTGCCAGCAGCCAAGAGAGGACCTTTTCTGAGGGCACCCTCTACGAGCAGTACTTC.

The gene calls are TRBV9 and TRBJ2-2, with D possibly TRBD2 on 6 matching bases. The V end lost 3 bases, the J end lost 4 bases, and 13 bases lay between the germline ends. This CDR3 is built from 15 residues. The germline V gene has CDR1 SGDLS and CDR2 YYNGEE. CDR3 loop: CASSALSGGTGELFF. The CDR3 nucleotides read TGTGCCAGCAGCGCCCTCTCCGGGGGCACCGGGGAGCTGTTTTTT.

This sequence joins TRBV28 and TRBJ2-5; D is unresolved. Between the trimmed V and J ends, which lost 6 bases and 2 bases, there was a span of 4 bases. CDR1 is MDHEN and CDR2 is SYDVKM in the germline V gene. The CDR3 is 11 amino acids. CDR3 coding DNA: TGTGCCAGCAGGCTACAAGAGACCCAGTACTTC. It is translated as CASRLQETQYF.

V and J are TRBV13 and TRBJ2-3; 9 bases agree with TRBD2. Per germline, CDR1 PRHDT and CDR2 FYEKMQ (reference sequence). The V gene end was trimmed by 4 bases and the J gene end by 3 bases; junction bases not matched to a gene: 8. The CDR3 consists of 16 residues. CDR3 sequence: CASSSWSGGTTDTQYF. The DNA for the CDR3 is TGTGCCAGCAGCTCATGGAGCGGGGGGACGACAGATACGCAGTATTTT. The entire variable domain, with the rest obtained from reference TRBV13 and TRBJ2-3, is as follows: AAGVIQSPRHLIKEKRETATLKCYPIPRHDTVYWYQQGPGQDPQFLISFYEKMQSDKGSIPDRFSAQQFSDYHSELNMSSLELGDSALYFCASSSWSGGTTDTQYFGPGTRLTVL.

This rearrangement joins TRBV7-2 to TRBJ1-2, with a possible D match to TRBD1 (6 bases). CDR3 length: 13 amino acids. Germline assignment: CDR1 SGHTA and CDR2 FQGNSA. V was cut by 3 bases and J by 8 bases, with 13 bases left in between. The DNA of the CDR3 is TGTGCCAGCAGCTTTAGGGGGGGCCCGGGCTACACCTTC. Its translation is CASSFRGGPGYTF.

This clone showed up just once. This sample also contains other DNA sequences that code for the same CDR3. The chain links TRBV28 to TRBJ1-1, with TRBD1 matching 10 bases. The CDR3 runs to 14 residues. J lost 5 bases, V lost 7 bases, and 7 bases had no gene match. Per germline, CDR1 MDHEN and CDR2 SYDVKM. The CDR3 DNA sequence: TGTGCCAGCAAGCGGGACAGGGGAGGAACTGAAGCTTTCTTT. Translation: CASKRDRGGTEAFF.

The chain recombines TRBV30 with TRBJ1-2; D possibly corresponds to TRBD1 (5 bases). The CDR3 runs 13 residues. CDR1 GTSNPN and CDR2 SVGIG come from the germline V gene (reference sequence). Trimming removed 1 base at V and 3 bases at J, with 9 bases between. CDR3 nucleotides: TGTGCCTGGAGTGGGGGCCGGGACTATGGCTACACCTTC. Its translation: CAWSGGRDYGYTF.

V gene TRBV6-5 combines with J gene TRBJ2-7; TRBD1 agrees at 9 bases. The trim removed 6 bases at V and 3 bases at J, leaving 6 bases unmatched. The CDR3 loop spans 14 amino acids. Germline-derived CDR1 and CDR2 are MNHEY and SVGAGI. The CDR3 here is CASSVGQGSYEQYF. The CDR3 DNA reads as TGTGCCAGCAGCGTCGGACAGGGGAGCTACGAGCAGTACTTC.

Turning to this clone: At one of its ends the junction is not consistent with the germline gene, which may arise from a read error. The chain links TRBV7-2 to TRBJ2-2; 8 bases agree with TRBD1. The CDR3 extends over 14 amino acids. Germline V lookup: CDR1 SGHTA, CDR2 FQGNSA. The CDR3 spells CASSQGANIGELFF. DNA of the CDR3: TGTGCCAGCAGCCAGGGGGCGAACATCGGGGAGCTGTTTTTT.

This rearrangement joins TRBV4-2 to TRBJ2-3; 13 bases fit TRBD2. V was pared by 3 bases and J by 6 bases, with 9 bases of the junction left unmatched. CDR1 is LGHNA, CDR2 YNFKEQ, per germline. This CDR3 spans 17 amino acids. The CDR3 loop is CASSQRTSGGVRDTQYF. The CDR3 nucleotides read TGTGCCAGCAGCCAGCGGACTAGCGGGGGTGTTCGGGATACGCAGTATTTT.

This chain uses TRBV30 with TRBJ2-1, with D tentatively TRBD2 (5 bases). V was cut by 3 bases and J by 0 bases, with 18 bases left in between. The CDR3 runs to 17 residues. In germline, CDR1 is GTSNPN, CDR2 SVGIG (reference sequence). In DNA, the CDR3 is TGTGCCTGGAGCGCAGCCTGGCGAGGGAGCTCCTACAATGAGCAGTTCTTC. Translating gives CAWSAAWRGSSYNEQFF.

CDR3 sequence: CASSRLGQGNEKLFF. The CDR3 DNA follows: TGCGCCAGCAGCCGCTTGGGACAGGGTAACGAAAAACTGTTTTTT. The chain combines TRBV4-1 with TRBJ1-4; 9 bases match TRBD1. Per germline, CDR1 MGHRA and CDR2 YSYEKL. Losses at the gene ends were 4 bases for V and 8 bases for J; bases not matched to a gene: 8. The CDR3 totals 15 residues.

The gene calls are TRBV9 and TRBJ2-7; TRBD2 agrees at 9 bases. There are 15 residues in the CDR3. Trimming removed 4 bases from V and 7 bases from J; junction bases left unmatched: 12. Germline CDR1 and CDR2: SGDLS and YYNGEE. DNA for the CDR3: TGTGCCAGCAGCAGATCGGGTAGCGGGAGTCAAGAGCAGTACTTC. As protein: CASSRSGSGSQEQYF.

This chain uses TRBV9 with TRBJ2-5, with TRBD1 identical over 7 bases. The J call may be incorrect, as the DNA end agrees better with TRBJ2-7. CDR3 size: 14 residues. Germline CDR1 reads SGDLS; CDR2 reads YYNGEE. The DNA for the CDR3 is TGTGCCAGCAGCTCCCGGGACAGCTCCTACGAGCAGTACTTC. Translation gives CASSSRDSSYEQYF.

The CDR3 nucleotides are TGCAGCGTTGAAGGAGCTGAAAGCTCCTACGAGCAGTACTTC. Protein sequence: CSVEGAESSYEQYF. The gene calls are TRBV29-1 and TRBJ2-7; D is ambiguous. This CDR3 is 14 amino acids long. The germline V and J ends were trimmed by 1 base and 0 bases, with 10 bases remaining between them. Germline CDR1 and CDR2: SQVTM and ANQGSEA.

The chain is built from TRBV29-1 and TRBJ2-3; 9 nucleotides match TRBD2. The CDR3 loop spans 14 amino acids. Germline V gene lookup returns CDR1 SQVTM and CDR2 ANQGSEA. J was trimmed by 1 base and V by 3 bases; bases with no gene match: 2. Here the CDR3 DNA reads TGCAGCGTTGAGGCGGGAGGGGGCACAGATACGCAGTATTTT. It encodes CSVEAGGGTDTQYF.

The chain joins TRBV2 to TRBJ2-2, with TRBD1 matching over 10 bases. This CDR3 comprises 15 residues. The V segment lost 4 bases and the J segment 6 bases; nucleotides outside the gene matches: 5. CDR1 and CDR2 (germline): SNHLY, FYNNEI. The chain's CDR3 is CASSAPGQGAGELFF. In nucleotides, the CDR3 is TGTGCCAGCAGTGCACCCGGACAGGGGGCCGGGGAGCTGTTTTTT.

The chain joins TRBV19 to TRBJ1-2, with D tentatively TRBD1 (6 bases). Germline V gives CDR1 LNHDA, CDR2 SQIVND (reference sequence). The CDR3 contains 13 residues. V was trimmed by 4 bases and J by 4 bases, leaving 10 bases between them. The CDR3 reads CASSKQGPYGYTF. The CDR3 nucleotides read TGTGCCAGTAGTAAACAGGGCCCCTATGGCTACACCTTC.

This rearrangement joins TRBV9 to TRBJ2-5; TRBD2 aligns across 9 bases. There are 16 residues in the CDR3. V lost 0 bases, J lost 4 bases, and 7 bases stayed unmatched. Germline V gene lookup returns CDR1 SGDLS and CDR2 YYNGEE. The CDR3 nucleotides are TGTGCCAGCAGCGTAGTAGGCGGGGGGGCCGGAGAGACCCAGTACTTC. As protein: CASSVVGGGAGETQYF.

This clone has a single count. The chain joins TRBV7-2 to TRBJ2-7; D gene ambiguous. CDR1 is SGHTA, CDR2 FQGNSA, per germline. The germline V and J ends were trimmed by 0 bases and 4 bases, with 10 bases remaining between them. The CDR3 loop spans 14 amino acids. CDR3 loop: CASSLAGVRYEQYF. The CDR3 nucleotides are TGTGCCAGCAGCTTAGCCGGAGTTCGTTACGAGCAGTACTTC.

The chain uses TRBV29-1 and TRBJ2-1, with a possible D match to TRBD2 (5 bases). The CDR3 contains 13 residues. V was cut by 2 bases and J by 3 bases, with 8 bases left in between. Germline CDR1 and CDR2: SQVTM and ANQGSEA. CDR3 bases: TGCAGCGTTGAAAGCGGCCTCTACAATGAGCAGTTCTTC. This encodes CSVESGLYNEQFF.

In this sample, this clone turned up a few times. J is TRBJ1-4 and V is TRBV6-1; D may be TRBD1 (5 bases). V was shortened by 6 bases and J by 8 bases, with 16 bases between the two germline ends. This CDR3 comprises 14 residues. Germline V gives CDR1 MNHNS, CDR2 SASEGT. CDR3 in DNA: TGTGCCAGCAGCCAGGGACTTCCGCCCGAAAAACTGTTTTTT. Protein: CASSQGLPPEKLFF.

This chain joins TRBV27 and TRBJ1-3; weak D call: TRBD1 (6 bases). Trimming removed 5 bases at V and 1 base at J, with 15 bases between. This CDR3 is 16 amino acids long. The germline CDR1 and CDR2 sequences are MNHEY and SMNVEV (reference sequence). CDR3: CASSTRQDVSGNTIYF. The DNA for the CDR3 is TGTGCCAGCAGTACCAGACAGGATGTATCTGGAAACACCATATATTTT.

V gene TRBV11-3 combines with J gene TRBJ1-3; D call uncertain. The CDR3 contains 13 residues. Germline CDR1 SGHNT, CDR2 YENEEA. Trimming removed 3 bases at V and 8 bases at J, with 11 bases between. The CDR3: CASSFSGEDTIYF. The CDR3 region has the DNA TGTGCCAGCAGCTTCTCCGGGGAGGACACCATATATTTT.

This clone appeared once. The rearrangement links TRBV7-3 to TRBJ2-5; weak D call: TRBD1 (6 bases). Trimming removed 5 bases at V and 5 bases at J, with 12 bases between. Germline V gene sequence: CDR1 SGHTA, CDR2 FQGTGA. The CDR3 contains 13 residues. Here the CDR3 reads CASSEQGLETQYF. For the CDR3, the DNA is TGTGCCAGCAGCGAACAGGGTTTGGAGACCCAGTACTTC.